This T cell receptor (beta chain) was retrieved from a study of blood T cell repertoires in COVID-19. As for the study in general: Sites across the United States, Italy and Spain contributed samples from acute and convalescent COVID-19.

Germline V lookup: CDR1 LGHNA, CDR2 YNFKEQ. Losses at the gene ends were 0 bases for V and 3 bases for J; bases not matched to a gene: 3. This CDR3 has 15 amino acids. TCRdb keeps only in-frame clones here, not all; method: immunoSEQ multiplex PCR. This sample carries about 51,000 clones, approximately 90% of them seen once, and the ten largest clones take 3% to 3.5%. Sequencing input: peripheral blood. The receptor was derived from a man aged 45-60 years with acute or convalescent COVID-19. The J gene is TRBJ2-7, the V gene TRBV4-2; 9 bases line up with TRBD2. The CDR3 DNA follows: TGTGCCAGCAGCCAAGAAGGGCGGGGGGGCTACGAGCAGTACTTC. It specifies CASSQEGRGGYEQYF.